This entry is about one T cell receptor beta chain. The data are from a study of blood T cell repertoires in COVID-19. Study in general: Donors in the United States, Italy and Spain gave samples during acute or convalescent COVID-19.

The CDR3 has 13 residues. Germline CDR1 reads SQVTM; CDR2 reads ANQGSEA. In the study's own analysis: Reference gene primer amplification in the assay estimated nucleated cell counts. The method was immunoSEQ multiplex PCR; TCRdb's version includes in-frame clones alone and lacks a portion of them. Clonal size and the V and J genes are those of that table, whereas D and trimming came from the DNA. Of about 280,000 clones in the sample, more than 70% were seen once. Sequencing input: PBMCs or T cells enriched from blood (not recorded which). This TCR was sampled from a woman aged 55 to 70 in a cohort exposed to, infected with or recovered from COVID-19 (not recorded which). The genes are TRBV29-1 and TRBJ1-1, with 10 bases identical to TRBD1. CDR3 coding DNA: TGCACCGGTCCTCGGGACAGGGGAACTGAAGCTTTCTTT. As protein: CTGPRDRGTEAFF.